This T cell receptor (beta chain) was observed in a study of beta chain features in type 1 diabetes. Study conclusions and caveats: Lower insertion and higher deletion counts appeared at VDJ junctions in type 1 diabetes patients. Type 1 diabetes patients had moderately but significantly shorter TCRB CDR3s in all four CD4+ subsets. The naive, central memory and Treg TCRB repertoires looked more alike in patients than they did in healthy donors.

Donors underwent one heparinised blood draw, around 120 mL on average. Each sorted fraction was over 95% pure. This clone has a handful of counts. What it binds is unknown. Expressed TCRB transcripts got sequenced, as all isolated RNA was reverse transcribed. The data were produced by immunoSEQ multiplex PCR, yet TCRdb's version contains in-frame clones alone and is incomplete. The sample records 120,000 or so clones, approximately 15% being singletons. The CDR3 is made up of 16 amino acids. Germline V lookup: CDR1 SQVTM, CDR2 ANQGSEA. V was trimmed by 0 bases and J by 0 bases, leaving 12 bases between them.

The sequenced sample consisted of central memory CD4+ T cells from blood. This chain joins TRBV29-1 and TRBJ1-3; D not certain. The receptor's source is a man aged 18 to 30 with type 1 diabetes. The CDR3 here is CSVEDLGGFSGNTIYF. CDR3 coding DNA: TGCAGCGTTGAAGATCTCGGAGGGTTCTCTGGAAACACCATATATTTT.